This TCR beta chain was captured by sequencing in a study of T-cell memory formation after mild COVID-19. Looked up from germline, CDR1 is LNHDA and CDR2 is SQIVND (reference sequence). The CDR3 length is 13 residues. Trimming stripped 5 bases from V and 4 bases from J, with 11 bases between. MiXCR, run by TCRdb on the 5' RACE reads, gives a single entry per CDR3 protein. The table records roughly 70,000 distinct CDR3 sequences, 16% of them present only once. Remarks on this clonotype: Its specificity is not known.

The study, taken as a whole, reports: Contracting CD8+ clones were enriched in EMRA, CD4+ mainly in CM and EM. Memory from before infection featured some responding clones, which suggests cross-reactive memory joined.

This receptor was identified in an adult woman who had mild COVID-19 (a few samples of this study predate the infection). Cell type and time point are not known. Input material: PBMCs or a T cell subset sorted from them (not recorded which). The chain links TRBV19 to TRBJ1-1; D is ambiguous. DNA for the CDR3: TGTGCCAGTAGTCCTGGACGGATCACTGAAGCTTTCTTT. Translation: CASSPGRITEAFF.